This passage covers 8 T cell receptor beta chains from one sample sequenced in a study of blood T cells in healthy people across ages. Next came a second PCR, run for about 7 to 12 cycles, which used a sample-barcoded 5' primer along with a J-beta primer mix. MiXCR was run by TCRdb on the 5' RACE reads, yielding one entry per CDR3 protein. There are about 800,000 distinct CDR3 sequences in the sample; 46% occur only once, and around 18% lies in the top ten. Sequencing was carried out using blood. The receptors were gathered from a man of 80 years or more in good health.

The V call is TRBV20-1, the J call TRBJ2-3; D is perhaps TRBD2 (6 bases). The CDR3 loop spans 15 amino acids. Looked up from germline, CDR1 is DFQATT and CDR2 is SNEGSKA (reference sequence). V dropped 3 bases and J dropped 2 bases, with 15 bases sitting between them. CDR3 in amino acids: CSASPAAGHTDTQYF. The CDR3 bases are TGCAGTGCTAGTCCAGCGGCGGGGCACACAGATACGCAGTATTTT.

This chain uses TRBV7-6 with TRBJ1-2; tentative D call: TRBD1 (5 bases). V dropped 0 bases and J dropped 8 bases, with 7 bases sitting between them. The CDR3 spans 12 residues. Germline assignment: CDR1 SGHVS and CDR2 FNYEAQ. CDR3 residues: CASSLARDGYTF. CDR3 nucleotides: TGTGCCAGCAGCTTAGCCAGGGACGGCTACACCTTC.

In its sample, this clonotype was seen many times. The CDR3 DNA sequence: TGCAGTGCTAGAGATATCGATCTCACGTCGGGATCCTACAATGAGCAGTTCTTC. It codes for CSARDIDLTSGSYNEQFF. The chain recombines TRBV20-1 with TRBJ2-1, with a weak D call TRBD2 (5 bases). The germline V gene has CDR1 DFQATT and CDR2 SNEGSKA (reference sequence). Trimming took off 0 bases at V and 1 base at J, with 19 bases between the two ends. This CDR3 spans 18 amino acids.

The rearrangement uses TRBV4-1 and TRBJ2-5; no clear D. The DNA end favors TRBJ2-7, so the J call may be wrong. Germline lookup yields CDR1 MGHRA and CDR2 YSYEKL. The CDR3 is 12 amino acids. The chain's CDR3 is CASSQEAYEQYF. The CDR3 DNA follows: TGCGCCAGCAGCCAAGAGGCCTACGAGCAGTACTTC.

The J gene is TRBJ2-7, the V gene TRBV27; no definite D call. CDR3 length equals 15 residues. The germline V gene has CDR1 MNHEY and CDR2 SMNVEV (reference sequence). V lost 2 bases and J lost 7, with 18 bases in between. The CDR3 nucleotides read TGTGCCAGCAGTTTAGGGGTAGGGAACCACTTGGAGCAGTACTTC. This codes for CASSLGVGNHLEQYF.

CDR3 loop: CASSEARQSYEQYF. Here the CDR3 DNA reads TGTGCCAGCAGTGAAGCGCGTCAGTCCTACGAGCAGTACTTC. The chain employs TRBV2 and TRBJ2-7; D unclear. The CDR3 consists of 14 residues. Germline V lookup: CDR1 SNHLY, CDR2 FYNNEI. V lost 0 bases and J lost 1, with 7 bases in between.

The chain combines TRBV20-1 with TRBJ2-1; TRBD2 matches at 10 bases. Losses at the gene ends were 4 bases for V and 4 bases for J; bases not matched to a gene: 22. Germline CDR1 reads DFQATT; CDR2 reads SNEGSKA (reference sequence). The CDR3 totals 20 residues. The CDR3 sequence: CSAIRLSPPETSGYYNEQFF. The CDR3 coding sequence is TGCAGTGCTATTCGCCTTAGCCCGCCCGAGACTAGCGGGTATTACAATGAGCAGTTCTTC.

The chain recombines TRBV20-1 with TRBJ1-5; D call uncertain. The germline V gene has CDR1 DFQATT and CDR2 SNEGSKA (reference sequence). V was shortened by 3 bases and J by 5 bases, with 14 bases between the two germline ends. The CDR3 loop spans 14 amino acids. CDR3 in DNA: TGCAGTGCTAGCCGTGTAAGGGCTTATCAGCCCCAGCATTTT. Amino acid sequence: CSASRVRAYQPQHF.